This record looks at one TCR beta chain sequence and its context. Its antigen remains unidentified. This sample was taken from a study of blood T cells in healthy people across ages. Whole-study findings and limits: In older individuals, TCR beta diversity per million T cells was lower, falling roughly linearly with age. Changes seen in expanded clonotypes were possibly confounded by donor CMV status left unknown. When one million T cells were used, diversity estimates were thought to be underestimates.

The authors extracted at least 6 micrograms of total RNA per sample. Together with a sample-barcoded 5' primer, a J-beta primer mix was included in a second PCR lasting roughly 6 to 12 cycles. Using its own MiXCR run on the 5' RACE reads, TCRdb lists one record per CDR3 protein. The data show 700,000 or so distinct CDR3 sequences, with about a fifth seen just once and around a fifth held by the top ten. The CDR3 covers 13 residues. Germline V gene sequence: CDR1 DFQATT, CDR2 SNEGSKA (reference sequence). The sample comprised blood. This chain uses TRBV20-1 with TRBJ2-5; 11 nucleotides match TRBD2. The TCR was taken from a man aged 65 to 85 in good health. As DNA, the CDR3 is TGCAGCAAGACTAGCGGGAACCAAGAGACCCAGTACTTC. Translating gives CSKTSGNQETQYF.